This TCR beta chain was recovered during a study of T cells in Graves' hyperthyroidism and ophthalmopathy. The wider study: Sampling of peripheral blood happened at initial diagnosis, prior to any treatment. Study findings and constraints: Ophthalmopathy cases were set apart from stable hyperthyroidism by a 13 V-J model. Also found in blood were most expanded thyroid clonotypes above 0.001.

Comment on this clonotype: Its antigen is still unknown.

TCR beta CDR3 regions were amplified from RNA. When the TCR CDR3 underwent first-round RT-PCR, the HTBI primer set was used. MiXCR, run by TCRdb on the multiplex PCR reads, gives a single entry per CDR3 protein. The sample gives under 550,000 distinct CDR3 sequences, 20% of which show up once; 45% to 50% is in the top ten. The CDR3 extends over 15 amino acids. In germline, CDR1 is SEHNR, CDR2 FQNEAQ (reference sequence). The V end lost 1 base, the J end lost 5 bases, and 12 bases lay between the germline ends. The receptor comes from a middle-aged man with Graves' ophthalmopathy. This rearrangement joins TRBV7-9 to TRBJ2-1; either TRBD1 or TRBD2 may fit D (5 bases each). Sequenced material: blood. The chain's CDR3 is CASSLGDRGNNEQFF. CDR3 DNA sequence: TGTGCCAGCAGCTTAGGGGACCGGGGAAACAATGAGCAGTTCTTC.